Included here is one T cell receptor (beta chain) sequence, with context. This sample is part of a study of blood T cell repertoires in COVID-19. Assay used: immunoSEQ multiplex PCR; TCRdb lists only in-frame clones, some missing. This repertoire shows 150,000 to 200,000 clones, 80% to 90% found once; its top ten account for 12%. The specimen was peripheral blood. The source of this sequence is a woman aged 70-85 years with COVID-19, enrolled during active disease.

The CDR3 here is CASSQGGGNTQYF. CDR3 nucleotides: TGCGCCAGCAGCCAAGGCGGGGGAAATACGCAGTATTTT. The V call is TRBV4-3, the J call TRBJ2-3; 7 nucleotides line up with TRBD2. The germline gives CDR1 LGHNA, CDR2 YSLEER. CDR3 size: 13 residues. The V and J ends lost 1 base and 7 bases, in that order; junction bases with no gene match: 2.